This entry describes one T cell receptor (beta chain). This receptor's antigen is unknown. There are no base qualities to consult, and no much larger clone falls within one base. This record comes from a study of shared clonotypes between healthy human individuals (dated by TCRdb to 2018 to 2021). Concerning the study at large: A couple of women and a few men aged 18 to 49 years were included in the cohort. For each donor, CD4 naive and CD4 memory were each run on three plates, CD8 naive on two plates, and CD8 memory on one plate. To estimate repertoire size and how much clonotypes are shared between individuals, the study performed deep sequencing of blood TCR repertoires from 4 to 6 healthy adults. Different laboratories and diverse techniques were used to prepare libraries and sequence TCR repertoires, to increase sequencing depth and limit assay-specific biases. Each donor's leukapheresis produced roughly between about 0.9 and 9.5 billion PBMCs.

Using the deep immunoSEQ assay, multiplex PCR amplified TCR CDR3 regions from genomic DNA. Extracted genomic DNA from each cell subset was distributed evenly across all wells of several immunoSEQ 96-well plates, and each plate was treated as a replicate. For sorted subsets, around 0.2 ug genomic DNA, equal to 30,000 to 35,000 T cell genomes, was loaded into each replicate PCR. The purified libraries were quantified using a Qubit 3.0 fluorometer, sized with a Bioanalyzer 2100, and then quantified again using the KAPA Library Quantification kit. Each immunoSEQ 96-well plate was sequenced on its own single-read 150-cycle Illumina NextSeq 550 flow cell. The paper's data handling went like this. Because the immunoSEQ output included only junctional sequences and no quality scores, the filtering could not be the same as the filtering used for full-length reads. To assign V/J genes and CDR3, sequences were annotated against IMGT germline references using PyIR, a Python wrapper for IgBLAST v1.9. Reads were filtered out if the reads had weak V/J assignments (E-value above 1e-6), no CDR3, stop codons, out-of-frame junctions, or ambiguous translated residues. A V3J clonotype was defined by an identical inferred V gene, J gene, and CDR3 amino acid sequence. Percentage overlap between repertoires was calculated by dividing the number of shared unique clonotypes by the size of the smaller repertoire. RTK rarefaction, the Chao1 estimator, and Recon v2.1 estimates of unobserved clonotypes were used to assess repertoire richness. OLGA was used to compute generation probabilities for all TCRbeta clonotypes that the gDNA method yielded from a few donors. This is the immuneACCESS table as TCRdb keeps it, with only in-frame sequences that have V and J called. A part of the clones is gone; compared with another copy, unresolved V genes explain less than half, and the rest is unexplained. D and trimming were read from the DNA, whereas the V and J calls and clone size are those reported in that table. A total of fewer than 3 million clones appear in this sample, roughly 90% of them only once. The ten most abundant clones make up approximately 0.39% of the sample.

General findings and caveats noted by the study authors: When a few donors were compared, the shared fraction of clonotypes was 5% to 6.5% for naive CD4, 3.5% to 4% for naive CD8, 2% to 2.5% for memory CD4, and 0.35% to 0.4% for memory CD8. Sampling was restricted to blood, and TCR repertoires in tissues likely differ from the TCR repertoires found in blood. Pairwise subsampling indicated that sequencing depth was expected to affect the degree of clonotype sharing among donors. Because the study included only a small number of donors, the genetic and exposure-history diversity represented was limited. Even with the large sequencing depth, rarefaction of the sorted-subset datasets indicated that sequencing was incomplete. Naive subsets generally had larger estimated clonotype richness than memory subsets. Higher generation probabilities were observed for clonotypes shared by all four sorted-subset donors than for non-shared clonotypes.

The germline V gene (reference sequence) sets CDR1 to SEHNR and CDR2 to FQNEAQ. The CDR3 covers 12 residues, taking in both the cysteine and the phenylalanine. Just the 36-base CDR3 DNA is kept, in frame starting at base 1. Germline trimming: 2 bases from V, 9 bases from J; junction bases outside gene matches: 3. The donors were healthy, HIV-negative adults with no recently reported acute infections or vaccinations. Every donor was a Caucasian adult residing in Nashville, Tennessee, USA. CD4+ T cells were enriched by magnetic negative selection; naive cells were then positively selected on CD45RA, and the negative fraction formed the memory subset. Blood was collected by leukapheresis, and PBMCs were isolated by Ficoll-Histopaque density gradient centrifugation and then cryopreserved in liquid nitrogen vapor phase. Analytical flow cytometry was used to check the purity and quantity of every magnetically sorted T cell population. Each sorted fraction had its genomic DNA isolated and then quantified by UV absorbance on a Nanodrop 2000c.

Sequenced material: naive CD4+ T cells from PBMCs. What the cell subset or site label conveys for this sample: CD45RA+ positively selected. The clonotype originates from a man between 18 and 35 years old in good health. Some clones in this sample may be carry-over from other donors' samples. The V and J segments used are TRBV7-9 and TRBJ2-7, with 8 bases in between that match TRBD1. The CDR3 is CASSLQGAGQYF. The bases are TGTGCCAGCAGCTTACAGGGGGCTGGGCAGTACTTC.